These 12 T cell receptor beta chains came from one sample sequenced in a study of cytomegalovirus exposure and HLA in healthy donors (dated by TCRdb to between 2016 and 2019). Libraries were made using the immunoSEQ multiplex PCR assay. A mixture of 60 forward primers for TCR Vbeta segments and 13 reverse primers for TCR Jbeta segments was used in the multiplex PCR. TCRdb provides this immuneACCESS table in a form limited to in-frame rearrangements. Some clones are lacking; in checked studies, under half of them reflect an unresolved V gene, and why the rest are absent is not known. This sample is represented by roughly 250,000 clones; roughly 80% of them were singletons. The top ten constitute 0.3% to 0.35% of the sample. The sequenced material came from PBMCs. The source of these receptors is a girl aged 2-15 years in good health and CMV-seronegative.

V usage is TRBV10-3 and J usage is TRBJ1-1; a weak D match, TRBD1 (5 bases). V lost 0 bases to trimming and J lost 0 bases, with 11 bases between them. CDR1 and CDR2 from the germline V gene are ENHRY and SYGVKD. The CDR3 is made up of 16 amino acids. The CDR3 loop reads CAISESLTAMNTEAFF. The CDR3 DNA sequence: TGTGCCATCAGTGAGTCTTTGACAGCTATGAACACTGAAGCTTTCTTT.

The rearrangement joins TRBV23-1 to TRBJ1-3; tentative D call: TRBD1 (5 bases). TRBV23-1 is an ORF; its function is uncertain. The CDR3 covers 13 residues. The V and J ends lost 5 bases and 0 bases respectively, with 5 bases between them. Here the CDR3 DNA reads TGCGCCAGCAGTGACAGCTCTGGAAACACCATATATTTT. As protein: CASSDSSGNTIYF.

This clone came up a few times. This chain joins TRBV4-2 and TRBJ2-1, with D possibly TRBD2 on 5 matching bases. The CDR3 sequence is 15 residues long. The germline V gene encodes CDR1 LGHNA and CDR2 YNFKEQ. The V gene lost 6 bases and the J gene lost 8 bases, with 20 bases spanning the gap. The CDR3 sequence: CASSPTGNTLDEQFF. In DNA form, the CDR3 reads TGTGCCAGCAGTCCTACCGGGAATACGCTAGATGAGCAGTTCTTC.

The chain joins TRBV27 to TRBJ2-1; 8 nucleotides agree with TRBD2. The germline CDR1 and CDR2 sequences are MNHEY and SMNVEV (reference sequence). Trimming removed 6 bases from V and 6 bases from J; junction bases left unmatched: 10. The CDR3 has 15 residues. The CDR3, as DNA: TGTGCCAGCAGCAGTTTAGGGACTAGATCCAATGAGCAGTTCTTC. This encodes CASSSLGTRSNEQFF.

The CDR3 reads CASSPSGTRTSSSTDTQYF. CDR3 DNA sequence: TGTGCCAGCTCACCATCCGGGACTCGCACTTCCTCTAGCACAGATACGCAGTATTTT. J is TRBJ2-3 and V is TRBV18; D is possibly TRBD2 (6 bases). The CDR3 spans 19 residues. Germline lookup yields CDR1 KGHSH and CDR2 LQKENI. Trimming removed 2 bases at V and 0 bases at J, with 21 bases between.

The chain employs TRBV4-1 and TRBJ2-7; 10 nucleotides line up with TRBD2. CDR3 size: 17 residues. Germline CDR1 reads MGHRA; CDR2 reads YSYEKL. V was pared by 0 bases and J by 4 bases, with 9 bases of the junction left unmatched. DNA for the CDR3: TGCGCCAGCAGCCAAGATCCCCTAGCGGGAGAAGGGTACGAGCAGTACTTC. Its translation is CASSQDPLAGEGYEQYF.

The chain is built from TRBV10-3 and TRBJ1-6, with 9 bases identical to TRBD1. The CDR3 totals 13 residues. Losses at the gene ends were 10 bases for V and 7 bases for J; bases not matched to a gene: 5. In germline, CDR1 is ENHRY, CDR2 SYGVKD. CDR3 in DNA: TGTGCCACTACGGGACAGGGAAATTCACCCCTCCACTTT. Translated, it gives CATTGQGNSPLHF.

This rearrangement joins TRBV5-1 to TRBJ2-7, with 8 bases lining up with TRBD2. Trimming cost V 4 bases and J 6 bases; bases outside gene matches: 9. CDR3 length: 14 amino acids. Germline V CDR1 and CDR2: SGHRS, YFSETQ. The CDR3 region is CASSPAGGGFEQYF. In DNA, the CDR3 is TGCGCCAGCAGCCCCGCGGGCGGGGGGTTCGAGCAGTACTTC.

V gene TRBV7-9 combines with J gene TRBJ1-5; TRBD1 agrees at 7 bases. Per germline, CDR1 SEHNR and CDR2 FQNEAQ (reference sequence). V gave up 5 bases and J gave up 4 bases; unmatched junction bases: 5. CDR3 length: 14 amino acids. The CDR3 sequence: CASSETGANQPQHF. CDR3 bases: TGTGCCAGCAGCGAAACAGGGGCTAATCAGCCCCAGCATTTT.

The chain employs TRBV7-9 and TRBJ2-7; 8 bases match TRBD2. Looked up from germline, CDR1 is SEHNR and CDR2 is FQNEAQ (reference sequence). The CDR3 sequence is 15 residues long. The trim removed 1 base at V and 4 bases at J, leaving 6 bases unmatched. CDR3 loop: CASSLEGGRWYEQYF. The CDR3, as DNA: TGTGCCAGCAGCTTAGAGGGCGGGAGGTGGTACGAGCAGTACTTC.

V is TRBV19 and J is TRBJ1-3, with no clear D. This CDR3 is 16 amino acids long. Germline CDR1 LNHDA, CDR2 SQIVND (reference sequence). The V end was cut by 3 bases, the J end by 0 bases, with 12 bases between. DNA for the CDR3: TGTGCCAGTAGTATTCCTTCAGGATTCTCTGGAAACACCATATATTTT. Encoded protein: CASSIPSGFSGNTIYF.

This chain uses TRBV29-1 with TRBJ1-2; 11 nucleotides line up with TRBD1. The CDR3 contains 14 residues. V shed 6 bases, J shed 2 bases, and the junction held 5 bases outside the gene matches. The germline V gene has CDR1 SQVTM and CDR2 ANQGSEA. The CDR3 region has the DNA TGCAGCGTCACCCGGACAGGGGGCAACTATGGCTACACCTTC. Protein product: CSVTRTGGNYGYTF.